This T cell receptor (beta chain) originates from a study of blood T cell repertoires in COVID-19. Study overall: Sites across the United States, Italy and Spain contributed samples from acute and convalescent COVID-19. The cDNA or gDNA used as material had been derived from T cells, B-cell-depleted T cells, or PBMCs.

Libraries were prepared by immunoSEQ multiplex PCR; TCRdb keeps only in-frame clonotypes and omits some of them. Among fewer than 350,000 clones listed, 80% to 90% were seen once. The receptor comes from a woman in her seventies with COVID-19, enrolled during active disease. Sequenced input: peripheral blood.

CDR3 amino acids: CASSHWTGGTSGNTIYF. The CDR3 DNA follows: TGCGCCAGCAGCCACTGGACAGGGGGCACCTCTGGAAACACCATATATTTT. The rearrangement uses TRBV4-3 and TRBJ1-3; 11 positions agree with TRBD1. This CDR3 region has 17 residues. Germline V gives CDR1 LGHNA, CDR2 YSLEER. V gave up 3 bases and J gave up 0 bases; unmatched junction bases: 4.